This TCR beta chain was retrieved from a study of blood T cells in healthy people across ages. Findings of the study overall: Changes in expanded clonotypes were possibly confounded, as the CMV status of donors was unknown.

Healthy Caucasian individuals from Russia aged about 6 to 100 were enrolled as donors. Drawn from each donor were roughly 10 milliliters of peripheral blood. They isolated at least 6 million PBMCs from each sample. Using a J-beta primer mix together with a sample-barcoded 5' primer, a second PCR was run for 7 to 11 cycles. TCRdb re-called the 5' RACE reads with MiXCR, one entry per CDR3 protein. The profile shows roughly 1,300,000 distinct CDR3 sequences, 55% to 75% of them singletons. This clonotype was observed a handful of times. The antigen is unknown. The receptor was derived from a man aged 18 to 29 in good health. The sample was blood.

The CDR3 DNA reads as TGTGCCAGCAGCTTAGCCTTGGGACTAAGAAACCAAGAGACCCAGTACTTC. Its protein is CASSLALGLRNQETQYF. V and J are TRBV7-9 and TRBJ2-5; 7 bases fit TRBD2. Trimming cost V 0 bases and J 0 bases; bases outside gene matches: 7. The CDR3 consists of 17 residues. Germline assignment: CDR1 SEHNR and CDR2 FQNEAQ (reference sequence).